The 3 T cell receptor beta chains in this list originate from one sample, sequenced in a study of blood T cell repertoires in COVID-19 (dated by TCRdb to 2020 to 2021). Library preparation was by the immunoSEQ multiplex PCR assay. The clones in this table, taken by TCRdb from immuneACCESS, are in-frame only. Not every clone is retained; where verified, under half of the shortfall comes from an unresolved V gene, and the cause of the rest is unknown. Here the sample has some 130,000 clones; approximately 79% occur a single time. Less than 4.5% of the sample belongs to the ten largest clones. The sample taken for sequencing was peripheral blood. The receptors were gathered from a man aged 55 to 70 with acute or convalescent COVID-19.

The V gene is TRBV4-1, the J gene TRBJ1-1, with D possibly matching TRBD1 (6 bases). Germline CDR1 MGHRA, CDR2 YSYEKL. The V gene lost 4 bases and the J gene lost 5 bases, with 17 bases spanning the gap. This CDR3 region has 15 residues. The CDR3 DNA reads TGCGCCAGCAGCCCCCCCGGGGGGCGGGTGACTGAAGCTTTCTTT. It is translated as CASSPPGGRVTEAFF.

This chain links TRBV2 with TRBJ1-3; TRBD1 matches 7 bases. This CDR3 is built from 15 residues. The ends lost 6 bases at V and 0 bases at J; junction bases unmatched: 5. Germline V gene lookup returns CDR1 SNHLY and CDR2 FYNNEI. The CDR3: CASSDRAFSGNTIYF. The DNA of the CDR3 is TGTGCCAGCAGCGACAGGGCCTTCTCTGGAAACACCATATATTTT. The entire variable domain, with the rest obtained from reference TRBV2 and TRBJ1-3, is as follows: EPEVTQTPSHQVTQMGQEVILRCVPISNHLYFYWYRQILGQKVEFLVSFYNNEISEKSEIFDDQFSVERPDGSNFTLKIRSTKLEDSAMYFCASSDRAFSGNTIYFGEGSWLTVV.

The chain is built from TRBV10-3 and TRBJ2-5, with TRBD1 matching over 7 bases. CDR3 length: 14 residues. The trim removed 4 bases at V and 5 bases at J, leaving 7 bases unmatched. From germline, CDR1 is ENHRY and CDR2 SYGVKD. The CDR3, as DNA: TGTGCCATCAGTGTTAGAGGGGGACAGGAGACCCAGTACTTC. It codes for CAISVRGGQETQYF.